Below are 23 T cell receptor beta chains sequenced from a single sample in a study of response to subunit inactivated influenza vaccine. TCRdb reanalysed the RT-PCR reads using MiXCR and keeps one entry per CDR3 protein. The data show 500,000 to 550,000 distinct CDR3 sequences, roughly 23% seen once. The same specimen was also included in a second study, on T cells expressing NK-cell markers. From that study: Synthesis of TCR beta cDNA relied on 5'RACE template switching carrying UMIs.

This specimen consisted of CD4+ T cells sorted from PBMCs, obtained about 13 days after vaccination. The receptors come from a man aged 45 to 65 who received an inactivated influenza vaccine.

The J gene is TRBJ2-5, the V gene TRBV5-1; 7 nucleotides match TRBD1. This CDR3 has 15 residues. Germline CDR1 reads SGHRS; CDR2 reads YFSETQ. Trimming took 1 base from V and 4 from J; bases not matched to a gene: 7. The DNA of the CDR3 is TGCGCCAGCAGCTTGTTTGGGACAGAAGGAGAGACCCAGTACTTC. Its translation: CASSLFGTEGETQYF.

The CDR3 sequence is CASSRNREQETQYF. As DNA, the CDR3 is TGTGCCAGCAGCCGGAACAGGGAGCAAGAGACCCAGTACTTC. The chain recombines TRBV28 with TRBJ2-5; a weak D match, TRBD1 (6 bases). The CDR3 is 14 residues long. Germline V gene lookup returns CDR1 MDHEN and CDR2 SYDVKM. The V and J ends lost 6 bases and 2 bases respectively, with 13 bases between them.

The V call is TRBV6-2 or TRBV6-3, the J call TRBJ2-7, with 9 bases that match TRBD1. Germline V gene data show CDR1 as MNHEY and CDR2 as SVGEGT. The CDR3 covers 17 residues. Trimming took 7 bases from V and 1 from J; bases not matched to a gene: 14. The CDR3, as DNA: TGTGCCAGCAAGGACAGGGGACGACTTCTGGGATCCTACGAGCAGTACTTC. This translates into CASKDRGRLLGSYEQYF.

The chain combines TRBV7-9 with TRBJ2-1; D perhaps matches TRBD2 (6 bases). The germline V gene has CDR1 SEHNR and CDR2 FQNEAQ (reference sequence). There are 14 residues in the CDR3. The V end lost 5 bases, the J end lost 10 bases, and 18 bases lay between the germline ends. The DNA for the CDR3 is TGTGCCAGCAGCATCATACTAGCTGGAGGCGAGCAGTTCTTC. It is translated as CASSIILAGGEQFF. Supplemented by reference TRBV7-9 and TRBJ2-1, the full variable domain reads DTGVSQNPRHKITKRGQNVTFRCDPISEHNRLYWYRQTLGQGPEFLTYFQNEAQLEKSRLLSDRFSAERPKGSFSTLEIQRTEQGDSAMYLCASSIILAGGEQFFGPGTRLTVL.

The genes are TRBV9 and TRBJ2-2; 8 bases fit TRBD2. Germline CDR1 is SGDLS and CDR2 is YYNGEE. The CDR3 contains 18 residues. The V segment lost 0 bases and the J segment 0 bases; nucleotides outside the gene matches: 7. CDR3 protein: CASSVVPGGPSNTGELFF. DNA for the CDR3: TGTGCCAGCAGCGTAGTTCCGGGAGGGCCATCGAACACCGGGGAGCTGTTTTTT.

The V and J genes are TRBV12-3 or TRBV12-4 and TRBJ2-2, with D perhaps being TRBD1 or TRBD2 (5 bases each). This CDR3 region has 13 residues. V lost 3 bases and J 6 bases, leaving 8 bases between the germline ends. CDR3 coding DNA: TGTGCCAGCAGTTTTAGAGGGGCCGGGGAGCTGTTTTTT. Its translation: CASSFRGAGELFF.

V is TRBV12-3 or TRBV12-4 and J is TRBJ2-1, with TRBD2 as a possible D gene (6 bases). Between the trimmed V and J ends, which lost 1 base and 4 bases, there was a span of 11 bases. CDR3 size: 15 residues. CDR3 nucleotides: TGTGCCAGCAGTTTAGGACTAGGGGCGTACAATGAGCAGTTCTTC. Translated: CASSLGLGAYNEQFF.

At least ten counts were recorded for this clonotype. The J gene is TRBJ1-5, the V gene TRBV29-1; 7 nucleotides line up with TRBD1. The length of the CDR3 is 14 residues. The ends lost 2 bases at V and 1 base at J; junction bases unmatched: 2. CDR1 and CDR2 (germline): SQVTM, ANQGSEA. CDR3 sequence: CSVEIQGSNQPQHF. DNA for the CDR3: TGCAGCGTTGAAATACAGGGGAGCAATCAGCCCCAGCATTTT.

This chain links TRBV20-1 with TRBJ2-4; 8 bases line up with TRBD1. The CDR3 is 15 residues long. Per the germline V gene, CDR1 is DFQATT and CDR2 is SNEGSKA (reference sequence). J lost 8 bases, V lost 3 bases, and 12 bases had no gene match. The CDR3 reads CSASAQDRVTDIQYF. CDR3 in DNA: TGCAGTGCTAGTGCCCAGGACAGGGTTACGGACATTCAGTACTTC.

To note about this clonotype: A junction end diverges from the germline sequence, so it may reflect a read error. The rearrangement links TRBV20-1 to TRBJ2-6; the D gene is possibly TRBD1 (6 bases). This CDR3 has 15 residues. Germline V CDR1 and CDR2: DFQATT, SNEGSKA (reference sequence). CDR3 bases: TGCATTGCTAGAAAAACAGGGTCCGGGGCCAACGTCCTGACTTTC. Translating gives CIARKTGSGANVLTF.

For the CDR3, the DNA is TGTGCCAGCAGAACCATGCTGCCATATAGCAATCAGCCCCAGCATTTT. Its translation: CASRTMLPYSNQPQHF. This rearrangement joins TRBV28 to TRBJ1-5, with D uncertain. V lost 6 bases to trimming and J lost 0 bases, with 15 bases between them. This CDR3 is built from 16 residues. Germline V CDR1 and CDR2: MDHEN, SYDVKM. Supplemented by reference TRBV28 and TRBJ1-5, the full variable domain reads DVKVTQSSRYLVKRTGEKVFLECVQDMDHENMFWYRQDPGLGLRLIYFSYDVKMKEKGDIPEGYSVSREKKERFSLILESASTNQTSMYLCASRTMLPYSNQPQHFGDGTRLSIL.

CDR3 residues: CASSVRAGYSTDTQYF. Written as DNA, the CDR3 is TGTGCCAGCAGCGTTAGAGCGGGCTATAGCACAGATACGCAGTATTTT. The genes are TRBV7-9 and TRBJ2-3, with a tentative D call TRBD2 (6 bases). The V end was cut by 5 bases, the J end by 0 bases, with 15 bases between. The CDR3 has 16 amino acids. Germline V lookup: CDR1 SEHNR, CDR2 FQNEAQ (reference sequence).

This clonotype occurred a few times. V and J are TRBV7-9 and TRBJ2-1, with 7 bases lining up with TRBD1. The CDR3 has 14 amino acids. The V and J ends lost 0 bases and 8 bases, in that order; junction bases with no gene match: 4. CDR1 SEHNR and CDR2 FQNEAQ come from the germline V gene (reference sequence). The CDR3 is CASSLATGLDEQFF. DNA for the CDR3: TGTGCCAGCAGCTTAGCGACAGGGCTCGATGAGCAGTTCTTC.

This clonotype has a handful of counts. This chain links TRBV19 with TRBJ2-7, with 7 bases aligning to TRBD2. This CDR3 spans 15 amino acids. In germline, CDR1 is LNHDA, CDR2 SQIVND (reference sequence). J gave up 2 bases and V 1 base, and 5 bases lay outside the gene matches. CDR3: CASSIASGETYEQYF. CDR3 DNA: TGTGCCAGTAGTATAGCCAGCGGGGAAACCTACGAGCAGTACTTC.

The rearrangement joins TRBV5-1 to TRBJ2-4, with D hard to call. CDR3 size: 13 residues. V was pared by 5 bases and J by 8 bases, with 14 bases between. The germline V gene encodes CDR1 SGHRS and CDR2 YFSETQ. The CDR3 DNA reads as TGCGCCAGCAGATCCCTGGACGTGGACATTCAGTACTTC. Translated: CASRSLDVDIQYF.

This chain joins TRBV6-2 or TRBV6-3 and TRBJ2-5, with D tentatively TRBD2 (6 bases). Trimming took 6 bases from V and 5 from J, leaving 16 bases between them. The CDR3 is 14 residues long. CDR1 MNHEY and CDR2 SVGEGT come from the germline V gene. The CDR3 DNA reads TGTGCCAGCAGCCCCGGCCGGGGGTCGGAGACCCAGTACTTC. This sequence encodes CASSPGRGSETQYF.

This clonotype has more than one count but fewer than ten. The gene calls are TRBV7-2 and TRBJ2-7, with D possibly TRBD1 on 6 matching bases. Between the trimmed V and J ends, which lost 2 bases and 1 base, there was a span of 9 bases. CDR3 length: 14 residues. Germline values: CDR1 SGHTA, CDR2 FQGNSA. The CDR3 loop reads CASSLMTGSYEQYF. The CDR3 region has the DNA TGTGCCAGCAGCTTAATGACAGGTTCCTACGAGCAGTACTTC.

This clonotype was seen a few times. The chain carries TRBV12-3 or TRBV12-4 and TRBJ2-5, with 11 bases aligning to TRBD2. Trimming took 4 bases from V and 2 from J; bases not matched to a gene: 3. This CDR3 is 15 amino acids long. This CDR3 reads CASSYSGGAQETQYF. Here the CDR3 DNA reads TGTGCCAGCAGTTATAGCGGGGGGGCTCAAGAGACCCAGTACTTC.

The sample holds a few counts of this clonotype. V is TRBV5-1 and J is TRBJ2-5; 10 nucleotides line up with TRBD1. J gave up 0 bases and V 1 base, and 3 bases lay outside the gene matches. The germline CDR1 and CDR2 sequences are SGHRS and YFSETQ. The CDR3 loop spans 16 amino acids. The CDR3 coding sequence is TGCGCCAGCAGCTTGCAGGGACAGGGGTACCAAGAGACCCAGTACTTC. Translating it yields CASSLQGQGYQETQYF.

In this sample, this clonotype turned up a few times. The CDR3 nucleotides are TGTGCCAGCAGCTTAAATCCTAGGACTCCTAAGAGAAGGGAGACCCAGTACTTC. The encoded protein is CASSLNPRTPKRRETQYF. The rearrangement links TRBV11-1 to TRBJ2-5, with D possibly matching TRBD2 (5 bases). CDR1 SGHAT and CDR2 FQDESV come from the germline V gene (reference sequence). This CDR3 has 18 residues. The V gene lost 2 bases and the J gene lost 5 bases, with 24 bases spanning the gap.

The chain links TRBV6-1 to TRBJ2-7, with 9 bases aligning to TRBD1. The CDR3 contains 13 residues. Germline assignment: CDR1 MNHNS and CDR2 SASEGT. The J segment lost 7 bases and the V segment lost 6 bases, leaving 7 bases of the junction unmatched. The CDR3 loop reads CASRGQGIWEQYF. CDR3 bases: TGTGCCAGCAGAGGACAGGGGATCTGGGAGCAGTACTTC.

This clonotype showed up many times. This rearrangement joins TRBV30 to TRBJ2-1; 10 nucleotides align to TRBD2. The CDR3 runs 16 residues. J gave up 8 bases and V 0 bases, and 10 bases lay outside the gene matches. Germline V gene data show CDR1 as GTSNPN and CDR2 as SVGIG (reference sequence). CDR3 in DNA: TGTGCCTGGAGTGTAGGCTCAGCGGGAGGGGGGCATGAGCAGTTCTTC. Residues: CAWSVGSAGGGHEQFF.

This chain links TRBV4-2 with TRBJ1-2; D possibly corresponds to TRBD1 (6 bases). Germline V gene sequence: CDR1 LGHNA, CDR2 YNFKEQ. There are 15 residues in the CDR3. V was trimmed by 1 base and J by 2 bases, leaving 11 bases between them. The CDR3 DNA is TGTGCCAGCAGCCAAGTACGGGGGACAAACTATGGCTACACCTTC. Residues: CASSQVRGTNYGYTF.